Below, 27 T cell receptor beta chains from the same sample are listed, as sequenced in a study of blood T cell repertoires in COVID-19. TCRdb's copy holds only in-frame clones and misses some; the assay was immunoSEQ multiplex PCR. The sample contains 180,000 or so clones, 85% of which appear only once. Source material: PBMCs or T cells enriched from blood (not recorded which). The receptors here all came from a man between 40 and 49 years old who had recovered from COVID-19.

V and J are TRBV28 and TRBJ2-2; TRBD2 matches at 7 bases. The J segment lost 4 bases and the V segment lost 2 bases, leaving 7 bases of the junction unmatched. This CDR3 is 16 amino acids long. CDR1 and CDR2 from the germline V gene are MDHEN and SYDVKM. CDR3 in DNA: TGTGCCAGCAGTTTACTTAGCGGGTTTAGCACCGGGGAGCTGTTTTTT. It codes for CASSLLSGFSTGELFF. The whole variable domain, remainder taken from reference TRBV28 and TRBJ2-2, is DVKVTQSSRYLVKRTGEKVFLECVQDMDHENMFWYRQDPGLGLRLIYFSYDVKMKEKGDIPEGYSVSREKKERFSLILESASTNQTSMYLCASSLLSGFSTGELFFGEGSRLTVL.

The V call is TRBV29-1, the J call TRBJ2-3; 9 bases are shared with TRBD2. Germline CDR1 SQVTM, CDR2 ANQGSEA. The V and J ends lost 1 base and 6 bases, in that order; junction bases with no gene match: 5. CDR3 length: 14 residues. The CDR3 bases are TGCAGCGTTGAAGCTAGCGGGAAACCTGATACGCAGTATTTT. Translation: CSVEASGKPDTQYF.

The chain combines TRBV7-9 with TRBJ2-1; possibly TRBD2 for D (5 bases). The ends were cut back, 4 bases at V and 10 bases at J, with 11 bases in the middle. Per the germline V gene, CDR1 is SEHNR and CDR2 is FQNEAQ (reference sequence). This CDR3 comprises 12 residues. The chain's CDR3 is CASSSRSSEQFF. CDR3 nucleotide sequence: TGTGCCAGCAGCTCCCGCTCTAGCGAGCAGTTCTTC.

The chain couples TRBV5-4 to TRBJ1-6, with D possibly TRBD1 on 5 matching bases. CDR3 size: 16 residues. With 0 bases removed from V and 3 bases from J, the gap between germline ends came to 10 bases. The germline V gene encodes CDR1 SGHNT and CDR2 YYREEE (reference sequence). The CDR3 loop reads CASSLGQPNYNSPLHF. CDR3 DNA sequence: TGTGCCAGCAGCTTGGGACAGCCGAACTATAATTCACCCCTCCACTTT.

CDR3 protein: CASSATPTVTISYEQYF. The CDR3 bases are TGTGCCAGCAGCGCGACGCCTACGGTGACAATCTCCTACGAGCAGTACTTC. V usage is TRBV7-8 and J usage is TRBJ2-7; D remains unclear. The CDR3 consists of 17 residues. V lost 5 bases to trimming and J lost 0 bases, with 20 bases between them. CDR1 is SGHVS, CDR2 FQNEAQ, per germline.

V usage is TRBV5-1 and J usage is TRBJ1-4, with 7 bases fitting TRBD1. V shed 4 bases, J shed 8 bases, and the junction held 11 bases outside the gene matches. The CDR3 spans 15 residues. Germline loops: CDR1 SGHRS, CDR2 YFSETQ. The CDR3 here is CASSRLDRVGEKLFF. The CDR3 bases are TGCGCCAGCAGCCGACTCGACAGGGTTGGCGAAAAACTGTTTTTT.

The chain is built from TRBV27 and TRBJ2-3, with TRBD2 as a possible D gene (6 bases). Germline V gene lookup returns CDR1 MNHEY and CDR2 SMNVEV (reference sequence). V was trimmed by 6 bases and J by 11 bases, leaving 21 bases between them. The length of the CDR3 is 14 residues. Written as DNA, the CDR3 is TGTGCCAGCAGATACAGGCAAGCGGGCGTAGGGCAGTATTTT. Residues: CASRYRQAGVGQYF.

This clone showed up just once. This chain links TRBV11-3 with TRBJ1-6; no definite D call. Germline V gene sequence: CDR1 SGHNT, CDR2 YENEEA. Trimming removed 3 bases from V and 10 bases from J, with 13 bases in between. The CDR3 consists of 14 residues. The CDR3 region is CASSFTGSQSPLHF. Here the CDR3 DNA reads TGTGCCAGCAGCTTTACCGGGTCTCAATCACCCCTCCACTTT. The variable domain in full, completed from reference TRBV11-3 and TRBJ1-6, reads EAGVVQSPRYKIIEKKQPVAFWCNPISGHNTLYWYLQNLGQGPELLIRYENEEAVDDSQLPKDRFSAERLKGVDSTLKIQPAELGDSAVYLCASSFTGSQSPLHFGNGTRLTVT.

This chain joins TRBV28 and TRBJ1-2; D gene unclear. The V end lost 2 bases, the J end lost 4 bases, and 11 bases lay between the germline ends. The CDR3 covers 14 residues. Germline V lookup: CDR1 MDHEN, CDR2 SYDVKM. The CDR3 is CASSLLRDRYGYTF. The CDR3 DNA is TGTGCCAGCAGTTTACTCCGGGATCGCTATGGCTACACCTTC.

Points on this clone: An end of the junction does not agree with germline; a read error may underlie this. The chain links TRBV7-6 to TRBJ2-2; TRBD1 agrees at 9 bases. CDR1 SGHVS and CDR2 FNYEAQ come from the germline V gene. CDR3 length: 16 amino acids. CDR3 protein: CASSSTGGPNAGELFF. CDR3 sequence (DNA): TGTGCCAGCAGTTCAACAGGGGGCCCGAACGCCGGGGAGCTGTTTTTT.

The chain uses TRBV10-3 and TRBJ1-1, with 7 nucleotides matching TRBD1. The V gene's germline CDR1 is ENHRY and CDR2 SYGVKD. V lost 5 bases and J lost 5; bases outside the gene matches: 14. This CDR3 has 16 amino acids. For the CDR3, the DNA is TGTGCCATCAGTCCCCTTGACAGGGTAATGGGTACTGAAGCTTTCTTT. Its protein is CAISPLDRVMGTEAFF.

The CDR3: CAWFTPGTPTNYGYTF. Here the CDR3 DNA reads TGTGCCTGGTTTACCCCAGGGACACCCACTAACTATGGCTACACCTTC. This sequence joins TRBV30 and TRBJ1-2, with D possibly matching TRBD1 (6 bases). The CDR3 totals 16 residues. V lost 5 bases to trimming and J lost 0 bases, with 19 bases between them. From germline, CDR1 is GTSNPN and CDR2 SVGIG (reference sequence).

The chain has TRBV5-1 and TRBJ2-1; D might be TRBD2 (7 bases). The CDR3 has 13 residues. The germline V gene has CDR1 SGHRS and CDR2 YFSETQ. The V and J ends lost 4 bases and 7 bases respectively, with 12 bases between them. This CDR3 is CASSNEGGNEQFF. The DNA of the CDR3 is TGCGCCAGCAGCAACGAGGGGGGGAATGAGCAGTTCTTC. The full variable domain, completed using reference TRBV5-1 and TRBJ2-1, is KAGVTQTPRYLIKTRGQQVTLSCSPISGHRSVSWYQQTPGQGLQFLFEYFSETQRNKGNFPGRFSGRQFSNSRSEMNVSTLELGDSALYLCASSNEGGNEQFFGPGTRLTVL.

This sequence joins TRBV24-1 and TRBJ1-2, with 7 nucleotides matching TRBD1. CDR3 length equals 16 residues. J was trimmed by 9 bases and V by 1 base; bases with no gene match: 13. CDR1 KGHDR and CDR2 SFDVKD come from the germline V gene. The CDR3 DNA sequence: TGTGCCACCAGTGATTTAGTCGCGGGACAGAAAACCCGCTACACCTTC. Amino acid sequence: CATSDLVAGQKTRYTF.

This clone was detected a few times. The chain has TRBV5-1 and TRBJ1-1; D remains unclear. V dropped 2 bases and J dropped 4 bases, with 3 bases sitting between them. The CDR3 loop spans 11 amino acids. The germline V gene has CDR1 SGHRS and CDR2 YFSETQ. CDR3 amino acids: CASSFGTEAFF. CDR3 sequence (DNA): TGCGCCAGCAGCTTCGGCACTGAAGCTTTCTTT.

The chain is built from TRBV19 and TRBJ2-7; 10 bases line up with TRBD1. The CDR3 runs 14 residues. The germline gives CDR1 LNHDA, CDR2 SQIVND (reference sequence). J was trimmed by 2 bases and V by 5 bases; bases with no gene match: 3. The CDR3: CASSSGQGAYEQYF. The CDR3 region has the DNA TGTGCCAGTAGTTCCGGACAGGGGGCCTACGAGCAGTACTTC.

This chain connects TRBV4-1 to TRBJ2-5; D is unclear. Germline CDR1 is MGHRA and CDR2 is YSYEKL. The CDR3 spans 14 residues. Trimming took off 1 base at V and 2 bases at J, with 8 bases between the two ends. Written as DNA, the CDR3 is TGCGCCAGCAGCCAAGGTATCTTACAAGAGACCCAGTACTTC. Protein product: CASSQGILQETQYF.

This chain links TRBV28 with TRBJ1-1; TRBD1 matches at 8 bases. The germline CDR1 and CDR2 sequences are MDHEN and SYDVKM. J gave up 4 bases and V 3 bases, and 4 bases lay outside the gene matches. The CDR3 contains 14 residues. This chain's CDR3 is CASSFSRGRTEAFF. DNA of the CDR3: TGTGCCAGCAGTTTTAGCAGGGGGCGCACTGAAGCTTTCTTT.

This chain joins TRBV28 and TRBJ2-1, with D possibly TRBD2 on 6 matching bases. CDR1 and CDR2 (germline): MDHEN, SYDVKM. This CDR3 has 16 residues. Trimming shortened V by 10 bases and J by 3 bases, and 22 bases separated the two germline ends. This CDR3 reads CATHSNGASVYNEQFF. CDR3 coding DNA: TGTGCCACTCACTCGAACGGGGCTAGCGTCTACAATGAGCAGTTCTTC.

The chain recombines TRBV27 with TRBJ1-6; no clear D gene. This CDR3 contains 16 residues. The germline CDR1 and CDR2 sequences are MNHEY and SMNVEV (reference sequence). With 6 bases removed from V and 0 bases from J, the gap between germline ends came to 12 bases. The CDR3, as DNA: TGTGCCAGCAGCCTCTATTCTAGCTCCTATAATTCACCCCTCCACTTT. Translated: CASSLYSSSYNSPLHF.

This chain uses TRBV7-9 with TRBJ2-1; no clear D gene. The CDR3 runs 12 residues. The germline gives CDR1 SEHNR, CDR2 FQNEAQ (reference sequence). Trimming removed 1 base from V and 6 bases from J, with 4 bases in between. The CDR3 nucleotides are TGTGCCAGCAGCTTAGTTATCAATGAGCAGTTCTTC. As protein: CASSLVINEQFF. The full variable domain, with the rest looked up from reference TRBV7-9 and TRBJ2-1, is DTGVSQNPRHKITKRGQNVTFRCDPISEHNRLYWYRQTLGQGPEFLTYFQNEAQLEKSRLLSDRFSAERPKGSFSTLEIQRTEQGDSAMYLCASSLVINEQFFGPGTRLTVL.

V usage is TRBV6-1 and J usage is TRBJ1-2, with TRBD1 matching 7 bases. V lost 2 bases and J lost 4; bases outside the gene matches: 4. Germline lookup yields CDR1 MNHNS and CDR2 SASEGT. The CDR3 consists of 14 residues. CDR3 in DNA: TGTGCCAGCAGTGAATCGCAGGGGGGCTATGGCTACACCTTC. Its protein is CASSESQGGYGYTF.

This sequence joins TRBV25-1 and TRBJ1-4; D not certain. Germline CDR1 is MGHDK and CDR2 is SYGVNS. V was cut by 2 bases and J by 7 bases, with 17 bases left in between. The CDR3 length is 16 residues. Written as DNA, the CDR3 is TGTGCCAGCAGTGAAAATTCGGCGGGTCCGGGTGAAAAACTGTTTTTT. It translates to CASSENSAGPGEKLFF.

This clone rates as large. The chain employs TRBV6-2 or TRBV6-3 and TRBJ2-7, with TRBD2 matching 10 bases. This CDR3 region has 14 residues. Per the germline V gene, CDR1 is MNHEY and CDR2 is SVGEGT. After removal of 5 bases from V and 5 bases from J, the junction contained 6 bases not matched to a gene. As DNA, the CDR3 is TGTGCCAGCAGTAGCGGGGGGGAAAGCCACGAGCAGTACTTC. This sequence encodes CASSSGGESHEQYF.

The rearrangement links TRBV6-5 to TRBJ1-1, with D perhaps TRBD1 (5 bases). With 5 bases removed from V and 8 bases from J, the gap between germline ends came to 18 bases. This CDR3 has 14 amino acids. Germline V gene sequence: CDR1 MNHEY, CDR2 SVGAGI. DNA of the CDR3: TGTGCCAGCAGTCTTAAGGACATGTCTGCAGAAGCTTTCTTT. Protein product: CASSLKDMSAEAFF.

As DNA, the CDR3 is TGTGCCAGCAGTTTAACACCCAACACTGAAGCTTTCTTT. It yields the protein CASSLTPNTEAFF. J is TRBJ1-1 and V is TRBV12-3 or TRBV12-4; D gene uncertain. This CDR3 region has 13 residues. The V and J ends lost 2 bases and 2 bases respectively, with 6 bases between them.

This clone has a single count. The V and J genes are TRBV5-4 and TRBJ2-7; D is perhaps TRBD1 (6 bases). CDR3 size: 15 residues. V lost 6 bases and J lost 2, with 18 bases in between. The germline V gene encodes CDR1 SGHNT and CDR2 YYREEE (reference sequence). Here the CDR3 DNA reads TGTGCCAGCAACACGAACATGGGGGCAGCCTACGAGCAGTACTTC. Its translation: CASNTNMGAAYEQYF.